Given below is one T cell receptor beta chain in context. Germline V gene sequence: CDR1 MRHNA, CDR2 SNTAGT. The V and J ends lost 6 bases and 6 bases, in that order; junction bases with no gene match: 15. The CDR3 is 19 amino acids. Original processing methods: Estimated nucleated cell counts came from reference gene primer amplification. The data were produced by immunoSEQ multiplex PCR, yet TCRdb's version contains in-frame clones alone and is incomplete. The D gene and trimming were derived from the DNA, and the V and J assignments and clone size from that table. The sample records fewer than 300,000 clones, roughly 80% being singletons. The data stem from a study of blood T cell repertoires in COVID-19. Study details: Material from acute and convalescent COVID-19 was sourced from the United States, Italy and Spain. Nucleic acid was either cDNA or gDNA, and it came from T cells, B-cell-depleted T cells, or PBMCs.

This receptor was identified in a woman aged 50 to 60 who had recovered from COVID-19. The V gene is TRBV6-4, the J gene TRBJ2-3, with 16 nucleotides matching TRBD2. Sequenced material: peripheral blood. Here the CDR3 reads CASSKRPGLAGGPGDTQYF. The CDR3 DNA reads TGTGCCAGCAGCAAGAGACCGGGACTAGCGGGAGGGCCGGGGGATACGCAGTATTTT.